This TCR beta chain appears in the sequencing data of a study of read filtering for tumor transcriptome and immune sequencing (dated by TCRdb to 2020 to 2022). Regarding the study in general: The cohort was composed of 17 male and 14 female patients, with a mean age of about 65 years and an age range of roughly 47 to 90. A main aim was a read-filtering strategy for immune repertoire data, specifically whether clonotypes supported by a single read should be removed. TCR-region mapped reads per sample ranged from about 4 to 10.27 million with IR-seq versus only about 75 to 1,400 with RNA-seq. Using the same bone marrow samples, the study ran both targeted immune repertoire sequencing and bulk whole-transcriptome sequencing and then compared the TCR repertoires from each method. Whole-transcriptome libraries were prepared with the TruSeq RNA Access Library Prep Kit after DNase treatment. By revised international staging, eight or nine patients were R-ISS I, about 15 were R-ISS II and roughly 7 were R-ISS III.

Every patient had bone marrow sampled at the time of active disease. Bone marrow mononuclear cells were isolated by Ficoll-Hypaque density gradient centrifugation. Myeloma plasma cells were removed and CD138-negative cells were obtained by negative selection following labeling with CD138 magnetic microbeads on a MACS separator. The purity of the isolated cells was checked by flow cytometry with CD138 antibodies on an Attune NxT. TRIzol reagent was used to extract total RNA, which was then quantified with a NanoDrop spectrophotometer. Paired RNA-seq and IR-seq were performed on the CD138-negative bone marrow sample of each patient. Notes on this clonotype: Its binding antigen is unknown. No much larger clonotype is one base removed from it; base qualities were not supplied.

The germline V and J ends show losses of 3 bases and 5 bases respectively, and no gene match explains 3 bases of the junction. The CDR3 has 15 amino acids, counting the end cysteine and phenylalanine. The CDR3 DNA has 45 bases and is translated from base 1. Starting from about 400 ng RNA, TCR libraries were constructed with the Immunoverse kit using molecular barcoded adaptors that cover the alpha/delta and beta/gamma chains. TCR library preparation was performed with the same RNA that was used for transcriptome sequencing. An Illumina HiSeq 4000 with 2 x 150 cycles was used to sequence the TCR libraries. Regarding the original processing steps: TCR reads were aligned to human V, D, J and C references and assembled into CDR3 clonotypes with MiXCR, including quality filtering and error correction. The tcR package in R was used for analysis of clonotype counts and gene usage diversity. For inspection of raw mapping reads, RNA-seq reads were mapped by STAR aligner version 2.5.3a onto GRCh37 of the human genome. To test how sequencing depth affected the clonotypes detected, IR-seq fastq files were randomly downsampled with Seqtk 1.3. TCRdb redid the processing of the public reads, applying fastp at Q25 and MiXCR, and retained in-frame beta chains. Rows with one shared CDR3 protein collapse into an entry with the most common genes and DNA. The authors' filters were not applied to this entry. For this sample there are 130,000 or so distinct CDR3 sequences; approximately 13% appear just once. Just under 8.5% of the sample goes to the ten largest clones.

Broader findings and caveats from the paper: Single-read clonotypes made up roughly 82% of clonotypes but roughly 3.2% of total reads in IR-seq, and 74.6% of clonotypes and approximately 48% of reads in RNA-seq. Rather than purified T cells, the sorted CD138-negative fraction was a mixed bone marrow immune population. Removing single-read clonotypes increased the correlation between IR-seq and RNA-seq shared clonotype proportions. IR-seq captured clonotypes at much higher depth and more reliably than RNA-seq, and smaller IR-seq throughput sufficed to identify most shared clonotypes.

This TCR derives from a donor over 35 with multiple myeloma. Sequencing was carried out using a population of CD138-negative cells sorted from bone marrow. Read against the paper, the sample's cell subset or site label means: bone marrow mononuclear cells depleted of CD138+ plasma/myeloma cells by negative magnetic selection. This chain is built from TRBV12-3 or TRBV12-4 and TRBJ2-2, and 10 junction bases match TRBD1. The DNA sequence reads TGTGCCAGCAGTTTGGGGACAGGGGAGACCGGGGAGCTGTTTTTT. It translates to CASSLGTGETGELFF.